Following are 10 T cell receptor beta chains from one sample sequenced in a study of blood T cell repertoires in COVID-19. Profiling relied on immunoSEQ multiplex PCR, and the TCRdb table lists in-frame clones only, not all of them. The sample gives roughly 59,000 clones, around 83% of which show up once; around 3.7% is in the top ten. Input material: peripheral blood. These receptors were collected from a woman of 80 years or more with acute or convalescent COVID-19.

This clone was seen a few times. This chain joins TRBV4-3 and TRBJ1-6; D unresolved. This CDR3 is built from 14 residues. Germline assignment: CDR1 LGHNA and CDR2 YSLEER. V was shortened by 1 base and J by 10 bases, with 11 bases between the two germline ends. The CDR3 loop is CASSQGQADSPLHF. The CDR3, as DNA: TGCGCCAGCAGCCAAGGGCAAGCGGACTCACCCCTCCACTTT.

The rearrangement joins TRBV19 to TRBJ1-1; D is ambiguous. CDR3 size: 15 residues. Germline CDR1 and CDR2: LNHDA and SQIVND (reference sequence). Trimming stripped 8 bases from V and 4 bases from J, with 20 bases between. CDR3 sequence (DNA): TGTGCCAGTTTTTCCCCCCGTGTCGCGGTCACTGAAGCTTTCTTT. Protein product: CASFSPRVAVTEAFF.

The chain links TRBV18 to TRBJ2-2, with TRBD2 matching 9 bases. Germline trimming cut 2 bases from V and 3 bases from J; bases unmatched to any gene: 4. Germline CDR1 KGHSH, CDR2 LQKENI. CDR3 size: 16 residues. The CDR3: CASSPTLAGDTGELFF. CDR3 bases: TGTGCCAGCTCACCAACGTTAGCGGGGGACACCGGGGAGCTGTTTTTT.

J is TRBJ2-2 and V is TRBV5-8; 7 bases are a match to TRBD1. The ends lost 3 bases at V and 5 bases at J; junction bases unmatched: 4. Per the germline V gene, CDR1 is SGHTS and CDR2 is YDEGEE. This CDR3 is 14 amino acids long. For the CDR3, the DNA is TGTGCCAGCAGCTGGGACAGTAGAACCGGGGAGCTGTTTTTT. Translation gives CASSWDSRTGELFF. Using reference TRBV5-8 and TRBJ2-2 for the parts outside the CDR3, the full variable domain is EAGVTQSPTHLIKTRGQQATLRCSPISGHTSVYWYQQALGLGLQFLLWYDEGEERNRGNFPPRFSGRQFPNYSSELNVNALELEDSALYLCASSWDSRTGELFFGEGSRLTVL.

In regard to this clone: At one boundary the junction diverges from the germline segment, which might be a read error. V usage is TRBV14 and J usage is TRBJ2-1; D might be TRBD2 (5 bases). Germline loops: CDR1 SGHDN, CDR2 FVKESK. This CDR3 comprises 12 residues. CDR3 coding DNA: TGTGCCAGCAGCCAAGATCGACGGGATCCGGTCTTC. Amino acids: CASSQDRRDPVF.

This sequence joins TRBV4-1 and TRBJ1-1, with 7 bases lining up with TRBD1. The CDR3 is 15 residues long. Per the germline V gene, CDR1 is MGHRA and CDR2 is YSYEKL. V was pared by 5 bases and J by 3 bases, with 9 bases of the junction left unmatched. The CDR3 region has the DNA TGCGCCAGCAGCATTAGACAGGGAGACGACACTGAAGCTTTCTTT. Translated, it gives CASSIRQGDDTEAFF.

The chain employs TRBV27 and TRBJ2-6; perhaps TRBD2 as D (5 bases). The CDR3 is 15 residues long. Per the germline V gene, CDR1 is MNHEY and CDR2 is SMNVEV (reference sequence). V gave up 7 bases and J gave up 0 bases, with 10 bases separating them. The CDR3 coding sequence is TGTGCCAGCATCGGGGAAGACTCTGGGGCCAACGTCCTGACTTTC. It is translated as CASIGEDSGANVLTF.

This clone was seen more than once but under ten times. The chain has TRBV15 and TRBJ2-1, with 12 positions matching TRBD1. CDR1 is LNHNV and CDR2 is YYDKDF in the germline V gene (reference sequence). The CDR3 is 15 amino acids. V shed 2 bases, J shed 9 bases, and the junction held 5 bases outside the gene matches. The CDR3 spells CATSRPGQGAREQFF. The CDR3 DNA reads as TGTGCCACCAGCAGACCGGGACAGGGGGCTCGTGAGCAGTTCTTC.

J is TRBJ2-3 and V is TRBV5-4; 9 bases are shared with TRBD2. The germline CDR1 and CDR2 sequences are SGHNT and YYREEE (reference sequence). Trimming cost V 1 base and J 1 base; bases outside gene matches: 7. CDR3 size: 17 residues. CDR3 protein: CASSLSGSGGRTDTQYF. CDR3 nucleotides: TGTGCCAGCAGCTTGTCGGGTAGCGGGGGACGCACAGATACGCAGTATTTT.

This rearrangement joins TRBV5-1 to TRBJ2-3; TRBD2 matches at 11 bases. The junction had 10 bases not matched to a gene; V was cut back by 4 bases and J by 0 bases. Per the germline V gene, CDR1 is SGHRS and CDR2 is YFSETQ. CDR3 length: 18 residues. The CDR3 coding sequence is TGCGCCAGCAGCATTACTAGCGGGGGACCCGCTAGCACAGATACGCAGTATTTT. As protein: CASSITSGGPASTDTQYF. The variable domain in full, completed from reference TRBV5-1 and TRBJ2-3, reads KAGVTQTPRYLIKTRGQQVTLSCSPISGHRSVSWYQQTPGQGLQFLFEYFSETQRNKGNFPGRFSGRQFSNSRSEMNVSTLELGDSALYLCASSITSGGPASTDTQYFGPGTRLTVL.